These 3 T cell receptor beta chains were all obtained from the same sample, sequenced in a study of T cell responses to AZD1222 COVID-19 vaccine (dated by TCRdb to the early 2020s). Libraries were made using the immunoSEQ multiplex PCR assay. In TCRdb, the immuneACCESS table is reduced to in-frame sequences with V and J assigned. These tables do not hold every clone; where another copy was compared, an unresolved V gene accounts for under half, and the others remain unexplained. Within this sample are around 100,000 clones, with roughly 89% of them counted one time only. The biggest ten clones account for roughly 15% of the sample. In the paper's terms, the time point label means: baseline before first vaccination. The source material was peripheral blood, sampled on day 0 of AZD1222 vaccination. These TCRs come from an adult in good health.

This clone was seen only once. CDR3 sequence: CASRQRGFGNEKLFF. DNA for the CDR3: TGCGCCAGCAGACAAAGGGGGTTCGGTAATGAAAAACTGTTTTTT. The chain uses TRBV5-1 and TRBJ1-4; D possibly corresponds to TRBD1 (6 bases). CDR3 length equals 15 residues. With 5 bases removed from V and 4 bases from J, the gap between germline ends came to 15 bases. Germline CDR1 is SGHRS and CDR2 is YFSETQ.

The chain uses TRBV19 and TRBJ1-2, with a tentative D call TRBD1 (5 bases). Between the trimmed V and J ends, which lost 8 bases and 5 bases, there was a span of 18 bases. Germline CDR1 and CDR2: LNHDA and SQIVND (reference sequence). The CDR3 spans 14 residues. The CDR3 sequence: CASAPGLQSYGYTF. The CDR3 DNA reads TGTGCCAGTGCCCCGGGACTCCAGTCGTATGGCTACACCTTC. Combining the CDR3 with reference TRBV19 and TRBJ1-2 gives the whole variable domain DGGITQSPKYLFRKEGQNVTLSCEQNLNHDAMYWYRQDPGQGLRLIYYSQIVNDFQKGDIAEGYSVSREKKESFPLTVTSAQKNPTAFYLCASAPGLQSYGYTFGSGTRLTVV.

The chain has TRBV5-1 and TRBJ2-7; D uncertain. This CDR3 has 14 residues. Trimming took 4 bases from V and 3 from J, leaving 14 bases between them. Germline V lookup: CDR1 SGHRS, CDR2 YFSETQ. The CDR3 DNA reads TGCGCCAGCAGCCCCAGAGACCCAAACTACGAGCAGTACTTC. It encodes CASSPRDPNYEQYF.